This T cell receptor beta chain was identified in a study of cytomegalovirus exposure and HLA in healthy donors. This CDR3 comprises 14 residues. Germline CDR1 and CDR2: SGHDN and FVKESK. The V end lost 3 bases, the J end lost 2 bases, and 9 bases lay between the germline ends. Concerning this clone: Its antigen is as yet unknown.

Use of 60 Vbeta and 13 Jbeta primers characterized the PCR. Generated by immunoSEQ multiplex PCR, the TCRdb table keeps only in-frame clones and is missing some. The sample yields 150,000 or so clones, over 60% seen once. Study-wide findings and caveats: It was reportedly the case that the classifier diagnosed cytomegalovirus status with high specificity and sensitivity.

This chain connects TRBV14 to TRBJ2-3, with D possibly TRBD2 on 5 matching bases. Material for sequencing was PBMCs. The sequence came from a man in his forties in good health and CMV-seropositive. The CDR3 region is CASSHAGVTDTQYF. The CDR3 DNA reads TGTGCCAGCAGCCATGCCGGGGTCACAGATACGCAGTATTTT.